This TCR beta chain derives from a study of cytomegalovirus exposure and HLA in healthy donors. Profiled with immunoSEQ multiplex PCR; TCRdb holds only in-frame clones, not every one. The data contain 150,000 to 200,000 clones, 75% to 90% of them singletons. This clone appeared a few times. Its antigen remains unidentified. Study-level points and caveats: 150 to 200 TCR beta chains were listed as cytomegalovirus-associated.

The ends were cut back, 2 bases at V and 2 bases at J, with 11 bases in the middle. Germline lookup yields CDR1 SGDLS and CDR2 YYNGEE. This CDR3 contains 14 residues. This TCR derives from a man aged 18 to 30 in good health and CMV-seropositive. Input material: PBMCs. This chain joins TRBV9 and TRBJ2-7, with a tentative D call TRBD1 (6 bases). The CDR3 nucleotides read TGTGCCAGCAGCGTTCAGGGGAGCACCTACGAGCAGTACTTC. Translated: CASSVQGSTYEQYF.